One and the same sample provided the 21 T cell receptor beta chains below, sequenced in a study of response to subunit inactivated influenza vaccine. One entry per CDR3 protein results from TCRdb running MiXCR on the RT-PCR reads. The sample lists 630,000 or so distinct CDR3 sequences, approximately 15% occurring once. This sample comprised PBMCs from blood, obtained about 11 days after vaccination. Source of these receptors: a man aged 45-60 years who received an inactivated influenza vaccine.

This chain connects TRBV6-5 to TRBJ2-5; no clear D. The germline V gene encodes CDR1 MNHEY and CDR2 SVGAGI. CDR3 length: 15 residues. The V gene lost 4 bases and the J gene lost 5 bases, with 17 bases spanning the gap. This chain's CDR3 is CASSWMSGPEETQYF. In nucleotides, the CDR3 is TGTGCCAGCAGTTGGATGTCTGGACCTGAGGAGACCCAGTACTTC.

The chain employs TRBV3-1 and TRBJ1-6; possibly TRBD1 for D (6 bases). From germline, CDR1 is LGHDT and CDR2 YNNKEL (reference sequence). V lost 5 bases, J lost 14 bases, and 25 bases lay in between. This CDR3 region has 16 residues. The CDR3 bases are TGTGCCAGCAGCTCCTTTCCCCGGGGGCAAAGGCAGTCCCTCCACTTT. The encoded protein is CASSSFPRGQRQSLHF.

This clonotype was observed many times. The rearrangement joins TRBV5-1 to TRBJ1-3; TRBD1 is a possible D gene (5 bases). The CDR3 runs 16 residues. Looked up from germline, CDR1 is SGHRS and CDR2 is YFSETQ. V gave up 4 bases and J gave up 0 bases, with 14 bases separating them. The DNA of the CDR3 is TGCGCCAGCAGCGTTTCCGGGACCCGCTCTGGAAACACCATATATTTT. This translates into CASSVSGTRSGNTIYF.

The V call is TRBV4-2, the J call TRBJ2-1; 13 positions agree with TRBD2. CDR1 is LGHNA, CDR2 YNFKEQ, per germline. The CDR3 totals 18 residues. Trimming at V came to 0 bases and at J to 1 base, leaving 3 bases not matched to a gene. CDR3 coding DNA: TGTGCCAGCAGCCAAGATTCGGGACTAGCGGGATCCTACAATGAGCAGTTCTTC. Protein sequence: CASSQDSGLAGSYNEQFF.

The V and J genes are TRBV6-4 and TRBJ2-5; 7 nucleotides match TRBD2. Losses at the gene ends were 6 bases for V and 5 bases for J; bases not matched to a gene: 12. CDR1 MRHNA and CDR2 SNTAGT come from the germline V gene. This CDR3 has 15 residues. The CDR3 loop reads CASSEGGGMLETQYF. CDR3 coding DNA: TGTGCCAGCAGCGAGGGCGGGGGAATGCTGGAGACCCAGTACTTC.

This sequence joins TRBV7-9 and TRBJ2-5, with unresolved D. V gave up 3 bases and J gave up 0 bases, with 8 bases separating them. CDR1 and CDR2 from the germline V gene are SEHNR and FQNEAQ (reference sequence). There are 14 residues in the CDR3. The CDR3 nucleotides are TGTGCCAGCAGCTTTCTCCGGAACCAAGAGACCCAGTACTTC. This encodes CASSFLRNQETQYF.

V and J are TRBV5-1 and TRBJ2-1, with a weak D call TRBD2 (7 bases). The length of the CDR3 is 17 residues. Trimming cost V 4 bases and J 0 bases, with 17 bases left between them. Germline V gene data show CDR1 as SGHRS and CDR2 as YFSETQ. The CDR3 nucleotides read TGCGCCAGCAGCCTGCGGGGAGGGGGGGGCTCCTACAATGAGCAGTTCTTC. Amino acids: CASSLRGGGGSYNEQFF.

This chain uses TRBV6-1 with TRBJ1-1; the D gene is possibly TRBD1 (5 bases). Trimming shortened V by 5 bases and J by 5 bases, and 15 bases separated the two germline ends. The CDR3 is made up of 14 amino acids. CDR1 MNHNS and CDR2 SASEGT come from the germline V gene. The CDR3 region is CASSPRVTGTEAFF. The CDR3 coding sequence is TGTGCCAGCAGTCCCAGGGTGACCGGGACTGAAGCTTTCTTT.

The chain has TRBV11-3 and TRBJ2-5, with D maybe TRBD2 (7 bases). V shed 5 bases and J shed 4 bases, with 17 bases lying between them. Germline CDR1 SGHNT, CDR2 YENEEA. The CDR3 runs to 15 residues. In nucleotides, the CDR3 is TGTGCCAGCAGCCAAACCACCGGGGGGCCAGAGACCCAGTACTTC. Translating gives CASSQTTGGPETQYF.

There are a few counts of this clonotype. V and J are TRBV7-6 and TRBJ2-2; TRBD1 matches 9 bases. CDR1 SGHVS and CDR2 FNYEAQ come from the germline V gene. The CDR3 loop spans 17 amino acids. V lost 4 bases, J lost 4 bases, and 10 bases stayed unmatched. For the CDR3, the DNA is TGTGCCAGCAGCTCATATAAACAGGGGGCGGTCACCGGGGAGCTGTTTTTT. Translated, it gives CASSSYKQGAVTGELFF.

The V call is TRBV10-3, the J call TRBJ1-2; weak D call: TRBD1 (5 bases). Germline assignment: CDR1 ENHRY and CDR2 SYGVKD. Trimming took off 3 bases at V and 0 bases at J, with 11 bases between the two ends. The CDR3 totals 15 residues. CDR3 in DNA: TGTGCCATCAGTGAATATGGGGGACCTAACTATGGCTACACCTTC. This gives the protein CAISEYGGPNYGYTF.

The gene calls are TRBV30 and TRBJ1-1; TRBD1 agrees at 9 bases. The CDR3 loop spans 15 amino acids. Germline V gives CDR1 GTSNPN, CDR2 SVGIG (reference sequence). The V and J ends lost 3 bases and 2 bases, in that order; junction bases with no gene match: 7. The CDR3 loop is CAWRTRDRVNTEAFF. The CDR3 coding sequence is TGTGCCTGGAGGACCCGGGACAGGGTAAACACTGAAGCTTTCTTT. The full variable domain, in which reference TRBV30 and TRBJ1-1 provide the parts outside the CDR3, is SQTIHQWPATLVQPVGSPLSLECTVEGTSNPNLYWYRQAAGRGLQLLFYSVGIGQISSEVPQNLSASRPQDRQFILSSKKLLLSDSGFYLCAWRTRDRVNTEAFFGQGTRLTVV.

This clonotype has a handful of counts. The CDR3 sequence: CAISSSGGPSGANVLTF. CDR3 nucleotides: TGTGCCATCAGTTCGAGCGGGGGCCCATCTGGGGCCAACGTCCTGACTTTC. The chain uses TRBV10-3 and TRBJ2-6, with 8 bases lining up with TRBD2. Germline CDR1 and CDR2: ENHRY and SYGVKD. CDR3 length: 17 residues. J gave up 1 base and V 5 bases, and 7 bases lay outside the gene matches.

This clonotype has a handful of counts. The V call is TRBV9, the J call TRBJ2-3; no definite D call. The CDR3 is 15 amino acids. Germline CDR1 SGDLS, CDR2 YYNGEE. The V end was cut by 3 bases, the J end by 0 bases, with 11 bases between. CDR3 protein: CASSADVISTDTQYF. The CDR3 nucleotides are TGTGCCAGCAGCGCCGACGTAATTAGCACAGATACGCAGTATTTT.

The CDR3 is CASSVQQDGDTEAFF. For the CDR3, the DNA is TGTGCCAGCAGCGTTCAACAGGATGGAGACACTGAAGCTTTCTTT. The chain carries TRBV7-9 and TRBJ1-1; tentatively, D is TRBD1 (5 bases). V was cut by 5 bases and J by 3 bases, with 16 bases left in between. Germline V gives CDR1 SEHNR, CDR2 FQNEAQ (reference sequence). The CDR3 has 15 amino acids.

This chain connects TRBV20-1 to TRBJ1-5; perhaps TRBD1 as D (5 bases). The CDR3 is 14 residues long. Germline assignment: CDR1 DFQATT and CDR2 SNEGSKA (reference sequence). Trimming removed 3 bases from V and 6 bases from J, with 15 bases in between. CDR3 in DNA: TGCAGTGCTAGTAAAAGGGGAGGCGGTCAGCCCCAGCATTTT. Translation: CSASKRGGGQPQHF.

The rearrangement uses TRBV6-5 and TRBJ2-7, with 8 bases identical to TRBD1. This CDR3 is built from 15 residues. The germline gives CDR1 MNHEY, CDR2 SVGAGI. Trimming took 0 bases from V and 1 from J; bases not matched to a gene: 2. The CDR3 region is CASSYSGQVSYEQYF. The CDR3, as DNA: TGTGCCAGCAGTTACTCGGGACAGGTATCCTACGAGCAGTACTTC.

The chain couples TRBV28 to TRBJ2-7, with 7 bases aligning to TRBD1. V lost 5 bases, J lost 3 bases, and 7 bases stayed unmatched. In germline, CDR1 is MDHEN, CDR2 SYDVKM. CDR3 size: 14 residues. CDR3 nucleotides: TGTGCCAGCAGTCGACCCCGGGACAGCTACGAGCAGTACTTC. It specifies CASSRPRDSYEQYF.

This chain connects TRBV7-9 to TRBJ2-3, with TRBD1 as a possible D gene (5 bases). CDR3 size: 16 residues. Trimming cost V 5 bases and J 0 bases, with 15 bases left between them. Per germline, CDR1 SEHNR and CDR2 FQNEAQ (reference sequence). DNA for the CDR3: TGTGCCAGCAGCCCCCAGGGCGACCTTAGCACAGATACGCAGTATTTT. It translates to CASSPQGDLSTDTQYF.

The sample holds a few counts of this clonotype. This chain links TRBV29-1 with TRBJ2-2; TRBD2 matches 9 bases. Germline CDR1 and CDR2: SQVTM and ANQGSEA. V shed 6 bases, J shed 0 bases, and the junction held 2 bases outside the gene matches. The CDR3 has 14 amino acids. This chain's CDR3 is CSVLAGANTGELFF. CDR3 nucleotide sequence: TGCAGCGTCTTAGCGGGAGCGAACACCGGGGAGCTGTTTTTT.

This chain connects TRBV5-1 to TRBJ2-3; D gene uncertain. CDR1 is SGHRS and CDR2 is YFSETQ in the germline V gene. The CDR3 consists of 12 residues. V lost 1 base and J 5 bases, leaving 5 bases between the germline ends. The CDR3 region is CASSLKGDTQYF. The CDR3 nucleotides are TGCGCCAGCAGCTTGAAAGGAGATACGCAGTATTTT.